The 26 T cell receptor beta chains presented below share a single source sample, sequenced in a study of Ad26.COV2.S vaccination and SARS-CoV-2 variants. TCRdb's table, derived via immunoSEQ multiplex PCR, lists solely in-frame clones and lacks some. The data contain about 400,000 clones, approximately 91% of them singletons. The treatment here: around 19 received Ad26.COV2.S at low or high dose, single or two shots; 5 received placebo; per-sample allocation not given. Specimen acquisition occurred on day 63 following the initial vaccine or placebo injection. The specimen was peripheral blood, collected in a trial of Ad26.COV2.S vaccine versus placebo. The source of these receptors is a person aged 18-60 years who received the Ad26.COV2.S COVID-19 vaccine or a placebo.

The J gene is TRBJ1-5, the V gene TRBV4-1, with TRBD1 identical over 8 bases. The CDR3 contains 14 residues. The germline CDR1 and CDR2 sequences are MGHRA and YSYEKL. Trimming removed 3 bases from V and 7 bases from J; junction bases left unmatched: 5. The CDR3, as DNA: TGCGCCAGCAGCCAGGACAGGGCGGTACAGCCCCAGCATTTT. Its translation: CASSQDRAVQPQHF.

The gene calls are TRBV20-1 and TRBJ2-1; 9 positions agree with TRBD2. CDR1 and CDR2 (germline): DFQATT, SNEGSKA (reference sequence). The V and J ends lost 3 bases and 15 bases, in that order; junction bases with no gene match: 18. This CDR3 contains 15 residues. This CDR3 reads CSASLGSGGRQAMFF. CDR3 sequence (DNA): TGCAGTGCTAGTCTGGGTAGCGGGGGACGGCAGGCGATGTTCTTC.

The V gene is TRBV11-2, the J gene TRBJ2-5; D unclear. From germline, CDR1 is SGHAT and CDR2 FQNNGV. Trimming cost V 0 bases and J 1 base, with 9 bases left between them. This CDR3 is built from 15 residues. The CDR3 reads CASSLDYSRQETQYF. In DNA form, the CDR3 reads TGTGCCAGCAGCTTAGATTACAGCCGCCAAGAGACCCAGTACTTC.

J is TRBJ2-2 and V is TRBV9, with D possibly matching TRBD2 (5 bases). Germline V lookup: CDR1 SGDLS, CDR2 YYNGEE. Trimming stripped 5 bases from V and 4 bases from J, with 12 bases between. The CDR3 runs to 14 residues. CDR3 in amino acids: CASSDGLITGELFF. Written as DNA, the CDR3 is TGTGCCAGCAGTGACGGACTTATCACCGGGGAGCTGTTTTTT.

The chain employs TRBV28 and TRBJ2-2; TRBD1 is a possible D gene (6 bases). CDR3 length equals 14 residues. The V and J ends lost 5 bases and 7 bases respectively, with 14 bases between them. CDR1 is MDHEN and CDR2 is SYDVKM in the germline V gene. This CDR3 reads CASSPNRDNGELFF. The CDR3 nucleotides are TGTGCCAGCAGTCCCAACAGGGATAACGGGGAGCTGTTTTTT.

This chain connects TRBV13 to TRBJ1-3; D remains ambiguous. Trimming took off 0 bases at V and 0 bases at J, with 3 bases between the two ends. This CDR3 spans 14 amino acids. The germline V gene encodes CDR1 PRHDT and CDR2 FYEKMQ (reference sequence). The CDR3 DNA follows: TGTGCCAGCAGCTTAGGGAGCTCTGGAAACACCATATATTTT. Translated: CASSLGSSGNTIYF.

V usage is TRBV11-2 and J usage is TRBJ1-1, with 8 bases fitting TRBD1. CDR3 size: 14 residues. V lost 5 bases and J lost 6; bases outside the gene matches: 8. Germline CDR1 and CDR2: SGHAT and FQNNGV. DNA for the CDR3: TGTGCCAGCAGCGCCAGGGGGCGCGGTCCTGAAGCTTTCTTT. This gives the protein CASSARGRGPEAFF.

The chain recombines TRBV11-2 with TRBJ1-6; tentative D call: TRBD1 (6 bases). Germline loops: CDR1 SGHAT, CDR2 FQNNGV. CDR3 length equals 16 residues. The V end lost 4 bases, the J end lost 10 bases, and 20 bases lay between the germline ends. The CDR3 DNA reads TGTGCCAGCAGCTGGAAACAGGGAGGGGTTGGATCACCCCTCCACTTT. It is translated as CASSWKQGGVGSPLHF. The variable domain in full, completed from reference TRBV11-2 and TRBJ1-6, reads EAGVAQSPRYKIIEKRQSVAFWCNPISGHATLYWYQQILGQGPKLLIQFQNNGVVDDSQLPKDRFSAERLKGVDSTLKIQPAKLEDSAVYLCASSWKQGGVGSPLHFGNGTRLTVT.

This clone was seen more than once but under ten times. The chain joins TRBV3-1 (or the pseudogene TRBV3-2) to TRBJ2-5, with D possibly matching TRBD2 (5 bases). The V end lost 0 bases, the J end lost 5 bases, and 13 bases lay between the germline ends. This CDR3 has 15 amino acids. From germline, CDR1 is LGHDT and CDR2 YNNKEL (reference sequence). The CDR3 DNA reads as TGTGCCAGCAGCCAAGACGTGGCCAAGCGGGAGACCCAGTACTTC. Translating gives CASSQDVAKRETQYF.

This chain connects TRBV5-4 to TRBJ2-7, with D tentatively TRBD1 or TRBD2 (5 bases each). V was pared by 3 bases and J by 2 bases, with 12 bases between. CDR3 length equals 14 residues. Looked up from germline, CDR1 is SGHNT and CDR2 is YYREEE (reference sequence). CDR3 amino acids: CASSSPWGPYEQYF. CDR3 in DNA: TGTGCCAGCAGCTCCCCCTGGGGACCCTACGAGCAGTACTTC. The full variable domain, its missing parts supplied by reference TRBV5-4 and TRBJ2-7, is ETGVTQSPTHLIKTRGQQVTLRCSSQSGHNTVSWYQQALGQGPQFIFQYYREEENGRGNFPPRFSGLQFPNYSSELNVNALELDDSALYLCASSSPWGPYEQYFGPGTRLTVT.

This clone appeared a single time. This chain connects TRBV18 to TRBJ1-1; no reliable D call. Per germline, CDR1 KGHSH and CDR2 LQKENI. The CDR3 contains 12 residues. V lost 5 bases, J lost 10 bases, and 14 bases lay in between. The chain's CDR3 is CASSTDPSGAFF. In DNA, the CDR3 is TGTGCCAGCTCAACAGACCCCTCGGGAGCTTTCTTT.

The V and J genes are TRBV7-6 and TRBJ1-2; no clear D. This CDR3 is built from 13 residues. V dropped 1 base and J dropped 5 bases, with 8 bases sitting between them. Germline V CDR1 and CDR2: SGHVS, FNYEAQ. The CDR3 region is CASSLEQSYGYTF. CDR3 coding DNA: TGTGCCAGCAGCTTAGAACAGTCGTATGGCTACACCTTC.

The chain recombines TRBV5-4 with TRBJ2-1; a weak D match, TRBD2 (6 bases). V gave up 4 bases and J gave up 6 bases, with 14 bases separating them. Germline CDR1 is SGHNT and CDR2 is YYREEE (reference sequence). CDR3 length equals 14 residues. CDR3 in DNA: TGTGCCAGCAGCCCGACGCAGGGAGGCAATGAGCAGTTCTTC. It is translated as CASSPTQGGNEQFF.

The chain links TRBV7-5 to TRBJ2-1; the table's TRBD1 call for D was not verified on the DNA. TRBV7-5 is termed a pseudogene. The CDR3 runs to 12 residues. The CDR3 spells CARSPRTGLPFF. The CDR3 DNA sequence: TGTGCCAGAAGCCCGAGGACAGGCCTCCCGTTCTTC.

This clone has only a few counts. V and J are TRBV5-1 and TRBJ1-5, with 8 bases identical to TRBD1. The V gene's germline CDR1 is SGHRS and CDR2 YFSETQ. After removal of 4 bases from V and 6 bases from J, the junction contained 6 bases not matched to a gene. The CDR3 is 14 residues long. This CDR3 is CASSPGTGSQPQHF. DNA of the CDR3: TGCGCCAGCAGCCCCGGGACAGGTAGTCAGCCCCAGCATTTT.

V is TRBV3-1 (or the pseudogene TRBV3-2) and J is TRBJ1-2; D gene uncertain. This CDR3 contains 15 residues. CDR1 LGHDT and CDR2 YNNKEL come from the germline V gene (reference sequence). The V end lost 1 base, the J end lost 0 bases, and 9 bases lay between the germline ends. CDR3 protein: CASSQGPSTNYGYTF. The CDR3 DNA is TGTGCCAGCAGCCAAGGCCCCTCGACTAACTATGGCTACACCTTC.

The CDR3, as DNA: TGTGCCACCAGACTGGGACAGAACACTGAAGCTTTCTTT. Its protein product is CATRLGQNTEAFF. The J gene is TRBJ1-1, the V gene TRBV24-1; D possibly corresponds to TRBD1 (6 bases). With 7 bases removed from V and 1 base from J, the gap between germline ends came to 9 bases. The CDR3 consists of 13 residues. Germline V CDR1 and CDR2: KGHDR, SFDVKD.

The table lists this clone with a few counts. The chain couples TRBV18 to TRBJ1-2; D remains unclear. The CDR3 is 14 amino acids. V lost 0 bases and J 9 bases, leaving 14 bases between the germline ends. Germline CDR1 is KGHSH and CDR2 is LQKENI. DNA of the CDR3: TGTGCCAGCTCACCACCGACCAGAACCTGGAGCTACACCTTC. This encodes CASSPPTRTWSYTF.

The V and J genes are TRBV27 and TRBJ1-6; D is unresolved. The germline gives CDR1 MNHEY, CDR2 SMNVEV (reference sequence). V lost 4 bases and J 4 bases, leaving 14 bases between the germline ends. The CDR3 is 16 amino acids. In DNA form, the CDR3 reads TGTGCCAGCAGTTCTTCAAGGGTACAGTATAATTCACCCCTCCACTTT. It yields the protein CASSSSRVQYNSPLHF.

J is TRBJ1-6 and V is TRBV23-1, with a possible D match to TRBD1 (5 bases). TRBV23-1 is an ORF for which the function is uncertain. This CDR3 is built from 20 residues. V gave up 1 base and J gave up 2 bases, with 21 bases separating them. CDR3 in amino acids: CASSQCLQSPGRPYNSPLHF. CDR3 sequence (DNA): TGCGCCAGCAGTCAATGTCTCCAATCCCCGGGGCGACCCTATAATTCACCCCTCCACTTT.

The chain recombines TRBV4-3 with TRBJ1-6, with 7 bases fitting TRBD1. The CDR3 runs to 15 residues. With V trimmed by 0 bases and J by 6 bases, 2 bases remained unmatched. CDR1 LGHNA and CDR2 YSLEER come from the germline V gene. The CDR3 sequence: CASSQENRGNSPLHF. The CDR3 nucleotides are TGCGCCAGCAGCCAAGAAAACAGGGGTAATTCACCCCTCCACTTT.

The chain recombines TRBV7-9 with TRBJ2-5; the D is unclear. CDR3 size: 14 residues. The ends were cut back, 2 bases at V and 4 bases at J, with 11 bases in the middle. The V gene's germline CDR1 is SEHNR and CDR2 FQNEAQ (reference sequence). This CDR3 is CASSLWGDGETQYF. CDR3 nucleotide sequence: TGTGCCAGCAGCTTATGGGGTGACGGAGAGACCCAGTACTTC.

The chain joins TRBV23-1 to TRBJ1-1; D possibly corresponds to TRBD1 (5 bases). TRBV23-1 is flagged as an ORF with uncertain function. The V and J ends lost 0 bases and 0 bases respectively, with 20 bases between them. This CDR3 is 19 amino acids long. As DNA, the CDR3 is TGCGCCAGCAGTCAATCGATAAAGCTGGGGAAGGGGTTGAACACTGAAGCTTTCTTT. This gives the protein CASSQSIKLGKGLNTEAFF.

V gene TRBV10-3 combines with J gene TRBJ2-3, with 8 bases aligning to TRBD2. V was pared by 6 bases and J by 1 base, with 6 bases of the junction left unmatched. The CDR3 length is 15 residues. Germline V gene sequence: CDR1 ENHRY, CDR2 SYGVKD. The CDR3 sequence is CAISPSGGGTDTQYF. The CDR3 region has the DNA TGTGCCATCAGCCCCAGCGGGGGCGGCACAGATACGCAGTATTTT.

The J gene is TRBJ2-7, the V gene TRBV7-9; no clear D gene. Germline loops: CDR1 SEHNR, CDR2 FQNEAQ (reference sequence). This CDR3 is 14 amino acids long. The germline V and J ends were trimmed by 1 base and 3 bases, with 10 bases remaining between them. Written as DNA, the CDR3 is TGTGCCAGCAGCTTAGAGGCAAAACACTACGAGCAGTACTTC. This encodes CASSLEAKHYEQYF.

The J gene is TRBJ2-2, the V gene TRBV3-1 (or the pseudogene TRBV3-2); the match to TRBD1 covers 10 bases. The CDR3 extends over 15 amino acids. CDR1 LGHDT and CDR2 YNNKEL come from the germline V gene (reference sequence). V dropped 4 bases and J dropped 9; count of bases not matched to a gene: 8. The CDR3 is CASSPLRDRGRELFF. In nucleotides, the CDR3 is TGTGCCAGCAGCCCTCTCCGGGACAGGGGCCGGGAGCTGTTTTTT.